The clone carrying this T cell receptor beta chain came up many times. As yet, its antigen is unknown. Regions amplified from RNA transcripts were the TCR beta CDR3 regions. The study used the HTBI primer set for a first-round RT-PCR of the TCR CDR3. TCRdb reprocessed the multiplex PCR reads via MiXCR and lists one record per CDR3 protein. The data contain 300,000 to 400,000 distinct CDR3 sequences, roughly 14% of them singletons. The record originates from a study of T cells in Graves' hyperthyroidism and ophthalmopathy. General study results and limits: Most expanded thyroid clonotypes above 0.001 recurred in blood.

CDR3 size: 13 residues. Germline CDR1 is LGHDT and CDR2 is YNNKEL (reference sequence). Deletions cut 3 bases from V and 9 bases from J, with 11 bases between. Stable Graves' hyperthyroidism denoted no ophthalmopathy progression over 18 months. Every diagnosis used clinical symptoms, serum thyroxine and TRAb, thyroid ultrasound and orbital computed tomography. PBMCs were sourced from more than 9 ml fresh peripheral blood. This receptor was identified in a woman aged 55-69 years with Graves' hyperthyroidism. The V and J genes are TRBV3-1 and TRBJ2-2; tentatively, D is TRBD1 (6 bases). The specimen sequenced was blood. The CDR3 is CASSQPQGRELFF. In DNA, the CDR3 is TGTGCCAGCAGCCAGCCACAGGGACGGGAGCTGTTTTTT.